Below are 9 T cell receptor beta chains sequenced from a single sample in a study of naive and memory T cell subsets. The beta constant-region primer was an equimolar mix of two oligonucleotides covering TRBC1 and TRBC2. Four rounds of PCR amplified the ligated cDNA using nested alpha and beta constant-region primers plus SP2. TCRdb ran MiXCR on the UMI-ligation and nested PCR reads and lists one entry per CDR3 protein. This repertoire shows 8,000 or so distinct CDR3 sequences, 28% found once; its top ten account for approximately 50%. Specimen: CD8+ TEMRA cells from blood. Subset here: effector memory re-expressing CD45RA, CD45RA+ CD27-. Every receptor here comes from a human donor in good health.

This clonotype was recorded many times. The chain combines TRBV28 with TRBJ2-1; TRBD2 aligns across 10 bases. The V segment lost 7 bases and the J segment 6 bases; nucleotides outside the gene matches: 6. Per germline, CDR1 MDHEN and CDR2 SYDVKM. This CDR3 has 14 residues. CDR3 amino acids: CASIAGTSVNEQFF. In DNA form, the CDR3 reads TGTGCCAGCATCGCCGGGACTAGCGTCAATGAGCAGTTCTTC.

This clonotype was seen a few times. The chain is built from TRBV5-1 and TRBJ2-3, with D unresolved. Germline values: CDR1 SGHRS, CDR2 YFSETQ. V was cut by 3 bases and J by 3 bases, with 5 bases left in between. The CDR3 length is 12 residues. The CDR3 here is CASSSNTDTQYF. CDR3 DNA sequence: TGCGCCAGCAGCTCCAATACAGATACGCAGTATTTT.

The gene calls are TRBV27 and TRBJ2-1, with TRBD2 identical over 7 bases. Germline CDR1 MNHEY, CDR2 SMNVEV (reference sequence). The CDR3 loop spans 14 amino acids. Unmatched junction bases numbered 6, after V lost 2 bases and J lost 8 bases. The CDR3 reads CASSLGGGVDEQFF. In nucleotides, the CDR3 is TGTGCCAGCAGTTTAGGGGGGGGAGTGGATGAGCAGTTCTTC.

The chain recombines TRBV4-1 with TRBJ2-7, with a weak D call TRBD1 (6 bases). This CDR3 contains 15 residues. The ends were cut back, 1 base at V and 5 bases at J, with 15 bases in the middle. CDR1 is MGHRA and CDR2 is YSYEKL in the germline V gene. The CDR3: CASSQAQGSSDEQYF. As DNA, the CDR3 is TGCGCCAGCAGCCAAGCACAGGGATCGAGCGACGAGCAGTACTTC.

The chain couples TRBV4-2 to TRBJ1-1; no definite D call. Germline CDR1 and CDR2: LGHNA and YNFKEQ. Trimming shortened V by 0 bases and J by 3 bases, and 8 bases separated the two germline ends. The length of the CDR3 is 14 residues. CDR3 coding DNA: TGTGCCAGCAGCCAAGAGGCCCATGACACTGAAGCTTTCTTT. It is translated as CASSQEAHDTEAFF.

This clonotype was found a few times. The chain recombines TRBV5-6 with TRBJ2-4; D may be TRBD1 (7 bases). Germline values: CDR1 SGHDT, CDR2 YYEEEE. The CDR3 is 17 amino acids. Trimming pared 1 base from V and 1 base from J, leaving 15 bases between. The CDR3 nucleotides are TGTGCCAGCAGCTTGTTTGCAGGGGGGACGGCCAAAAACATTCAGTACTTC. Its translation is CASSLFAGGTAKNIQYF.

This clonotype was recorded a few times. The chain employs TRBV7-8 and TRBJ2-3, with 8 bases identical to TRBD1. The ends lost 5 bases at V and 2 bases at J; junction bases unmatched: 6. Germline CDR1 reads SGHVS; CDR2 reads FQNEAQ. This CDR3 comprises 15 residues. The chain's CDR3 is CASSPWDRYTDTQYF. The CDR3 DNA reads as TGTGCCAGCAGCCCGTGGGACAGGTACACAGATACGCAGTATTTT. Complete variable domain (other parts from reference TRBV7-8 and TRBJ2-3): GAGVSQSPRYKVAKRGQDVALRCDPISGHVSLFWYQQALGQGPEFLTYFQNEAQLDKSGLPSDRFFAERPEGSVSTLKIQRTQQEDSAVYLCASSPWDRYTDTQYFGPGTRLTVL.

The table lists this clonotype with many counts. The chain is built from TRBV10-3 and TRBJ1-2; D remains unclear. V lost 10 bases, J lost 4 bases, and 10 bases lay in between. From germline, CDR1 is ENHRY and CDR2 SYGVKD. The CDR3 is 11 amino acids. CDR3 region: CATAEGYGYTF. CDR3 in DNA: TGTGCCACGGCGGAGGGCTATGGCTACACCTTC.

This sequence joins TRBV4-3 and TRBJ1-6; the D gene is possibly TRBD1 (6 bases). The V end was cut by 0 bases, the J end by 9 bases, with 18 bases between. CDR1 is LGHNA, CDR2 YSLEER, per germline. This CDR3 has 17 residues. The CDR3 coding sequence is TGCGCCAGCAGCCAAGACCCCCCCGACAGGATTCTTTCACCCCTCCACTTT. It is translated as CASSQDPPDRILSPLHF.